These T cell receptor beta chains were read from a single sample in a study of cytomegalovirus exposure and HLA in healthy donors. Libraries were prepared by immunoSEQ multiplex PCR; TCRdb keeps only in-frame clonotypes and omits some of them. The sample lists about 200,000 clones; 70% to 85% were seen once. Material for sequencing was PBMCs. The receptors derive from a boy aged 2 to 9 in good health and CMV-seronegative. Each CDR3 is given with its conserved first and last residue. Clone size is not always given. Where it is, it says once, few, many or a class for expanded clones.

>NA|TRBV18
CASSPRGLSGSGNTIYF
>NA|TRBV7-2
CASGQGVTYNEQFF
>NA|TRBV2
CASRLADQETQYF
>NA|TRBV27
CASSYRVSYEQYF
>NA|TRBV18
CASSPAIGQNYGYTF
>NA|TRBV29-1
CSVMDRGRNEQYF
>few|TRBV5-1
CASSYATGATSGNTIYF
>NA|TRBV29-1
CSVDPNQGIEQFF
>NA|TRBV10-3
CATEPRGGAEIGELFF
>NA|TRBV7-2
CASSRAGGPYEQYF
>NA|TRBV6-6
CASSSAGGETQYF
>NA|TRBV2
CASRASGGTDTQYF
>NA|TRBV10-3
CAISRQGVFTEAFF
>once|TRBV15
CATSRDISNYGYTF
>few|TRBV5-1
CASSGTSGGTDTQYF
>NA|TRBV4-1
CASSQDGAGWGTEAFF
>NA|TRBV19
CASSITGSYEQYF
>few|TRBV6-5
CASEGKGSGTQYF
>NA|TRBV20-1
CSAGPLDTQYF
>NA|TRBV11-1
CASSLVQGTYNEQFF
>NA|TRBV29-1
CSGVPSTGSYNEQFF
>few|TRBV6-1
CASGGDSGANVLTF
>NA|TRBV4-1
CASSQGYSLNEKLFF
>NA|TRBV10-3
CAIGISTGSYEQYF